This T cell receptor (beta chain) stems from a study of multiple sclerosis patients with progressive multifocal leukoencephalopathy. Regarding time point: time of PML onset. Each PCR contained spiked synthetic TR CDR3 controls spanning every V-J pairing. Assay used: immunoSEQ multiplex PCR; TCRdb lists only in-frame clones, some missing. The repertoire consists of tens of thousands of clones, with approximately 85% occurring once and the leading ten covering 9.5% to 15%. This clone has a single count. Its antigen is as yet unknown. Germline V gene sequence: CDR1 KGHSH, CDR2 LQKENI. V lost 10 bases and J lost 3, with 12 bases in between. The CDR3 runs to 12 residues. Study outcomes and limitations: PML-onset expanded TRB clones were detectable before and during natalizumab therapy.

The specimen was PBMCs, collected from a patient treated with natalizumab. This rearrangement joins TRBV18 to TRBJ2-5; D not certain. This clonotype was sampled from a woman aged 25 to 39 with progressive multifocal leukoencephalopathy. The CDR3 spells CATSLKEETQYF. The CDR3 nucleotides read TGTGCCACCAGCTTGAAGGAAGAGACCCAGTACTTC.